This section outlines one T cell receptor beta chain sequence together with its context. With V trimmed by 3 bases and J by 10 bases, 16 bases remained unmatched. CDR3 size: 18 residues. Per germline, CDR1 MGHRA and CDR2 YSYEKL. The data derive from a study of CD8+ T cells in alopecia areata. In each case, RNA was isolated and then reverse transcribed into cDNA as the sequencing template. Profiling relied on immunoSEQ multiplex PCR, and the TCRdb table lists in-frame clones only, not all of them. This sample yields about 160,000 clones, of which more than 40% are seen a single time; about 6.4% belongs to the top ten.

V usage is TRBV4-1 and J usage is TRBJ2-1; TRBD2 matches at 12 bases. Specimen: CD4+ T cells sorted from blood. The TCR originated in a human donor with alopecia areata. The DNA of the CDR3 is TGCGCCAGCAGCCACCCACCGCGGGGGGGACTAGCGGGTCGGGAGCAGTTCTTC. Translating it yields CASSHPPRGGLAGREQFF.